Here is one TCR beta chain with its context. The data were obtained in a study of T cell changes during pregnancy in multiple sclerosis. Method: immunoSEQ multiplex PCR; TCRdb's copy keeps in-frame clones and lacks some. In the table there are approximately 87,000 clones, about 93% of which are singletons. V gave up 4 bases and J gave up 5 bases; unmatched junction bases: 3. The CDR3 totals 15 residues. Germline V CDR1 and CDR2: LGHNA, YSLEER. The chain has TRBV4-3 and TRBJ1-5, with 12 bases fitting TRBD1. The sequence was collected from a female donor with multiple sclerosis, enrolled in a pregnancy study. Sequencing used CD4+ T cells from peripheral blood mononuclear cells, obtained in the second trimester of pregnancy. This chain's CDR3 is CASSRDRGPYQPQHF. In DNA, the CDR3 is TGCGCCAGCAGCCGGGACAGGGGGCCGTATCAGCCCCAGCATTTT.